This T cell receptor (beta chain) was captured in a study of blood T cell repertoires in COVID-19. Whole-study context: Some COVID-19 samples were acute and others convalescent; all came from the United States, Italy and Spain. T cells, B-cell-depleted T cells, or PBMCs provided the cDNA or gDNA that served as material.

Per the study methods: Amplifying reference gene primers gave estimates of nucleated cell counts. Libraries were prepared by immunoSEQ multiplex PCR; TCRdb keeps only in-frame clonotypes and omits some of them. The V and J calls and clone size come from that table; D and trimming were worked out from the DNA. The sample holds approximately 300,000 clones; approximately 88% are singletons and the top ten take around 6.6%. The V end was cut by 1 base, the J end by 2 bases, with 13 bases between. CDR1 LNHNV and CDR2 YYDKDF come from the germline V gene (reference sequence). The CDR3 is 16 amino acids. The chain links TRBV15 to TRBJ2-3; tentatively, D is TRBD2 (5 bases). Sample: peripheral blood. The source is a man aged 18 to 29 who had recovered from COVID-19. The CDR3 DNA sequence: TGTGCCACCAGCAGAGTCTCCCGGGGTAACACAGATACGCAGTATTTT. Amino acid sequence: CATSRVSRGNTDTQYF.